These 30 T cell receptor beta chains originate from one sample sequenced in a study of cytomegalovirus exposure and HLA in healthy donors. TCRdb's table, derived via immunoSEQ multiplex PCR, lists solely in-frame clones and lacks some. The table has approximately 210,000 clones, about 90% seen once. The sequencing input was PBMCs. These receptors came from a woman aged 18-30 years in good health and CMV-seronegative.

V is TRBV7-2 and J is TRBJ2-5, with 7 bases that match TRBD1. The CDR3 has 17 amino acids. Looked up from germline, CDR1 is SGHTA and CDR2 is FQGNSA. V lost 1 base, J lost 6 bases, and 14 bases stayed unmatched. The CDR3 is CASSLDPRQGRKKTQYF. CDR3 nucleotides: TGTGCCAGCAGCTTAGATCCGAGACAGGGAAGGAAGAAGACCCAGTACTTC.

The chain joins TRBV6-5 to TRBJ1-1; tentative D call: TRBD1 (6 bases). Between the trimmed V and J ends, which lost 4 bases and 2 bases, there was a span of 11 bases. Germline V gives CDR1 MNHEY, CDR2 SVGAGI. This CDR3 is 14 amino acids long. The CDR3 nucleotides are TGTGCCAGCAGTTCCAGGGGCCCAAACACTGAAGCTTTCTTT. This encodes CASSSRGPNTEAFF.

The CDR3: CASLGMTEKLFF. As DNA, the CDR3 is TGTGCCAGTCTCGGGATGACGGAAAAACTGTTTTTT. This chain links TRBV28 with TRBJ1-4; no reliable D call. V was pared by 9 bases and J by 8 bases, with 13 bases between. Germline V gene sequence: CDR1 MDHEN, CDR2 SYDVKM. The CDR3 covers 12 residues.

This clone turned up a few times. The junction departs from germline at one end; a sequencing error may be responsible. The rearrangement joins TRBV4-2 to TRBJ2-7; possible D gene TRBD1, 5 bases. CDR1 and CDR2 (germline): LGHNA, YNFKEQ. The CDR3 is 9 amino acids. CDR3 DNA sequence: TGTGCCAGCAGCCAAGGGGGCGTCTTC. Protein product: CASSQGGVF.

V gene TRBV7-9 combines with J gene TRBJ2-5; 9 positions match TRBD1. V dropped 5 bases and J dropped 5; count of bases not matched to a gene: 9. Germline V gene lookup returns CDR1 SEHNR and CDR2 FQNEAQ (reference sequence). CDR3 length: 15 residues. This CDR3 reads CASSDPGQGPETQYF. The CDR3 DNA is TGTGCCAGCAGCGACCCGGGACAGGGCCCGGAGACCCAGTACTTC.

The CDR3 protein is CAWSPTGPNTEAFF. The CDR3 coding sequence is TGTGCCTGGAGTCCGACAGGGCCGAACACTGAAGCTTTCTTT. The V gene is TRBV30, the J gene TRBJ1-1, with 7 positions matching TRBD1. This CDR3 has 14 amino acids. The V gene's germline CDR1 is GTSNPN and CDR2 SVGIG (reference sequence). Trimming cost V 2 bases and J 1 base; bases outside gene matches: 4. Full variable domain (remainder filled in from reference TRBV30 and TRBJ1-1): SQTIHQWPATLVQPVGSPLSLECTVEGTSNPNLYWYRQAAGRGLQLLFYSVGIGQISSEVPQNLSASRPQDRQFILSSKKLLLSDSGFYLCAWSPTGPNTEAFFGQGTRLTVV.

The gene calls are TRBV28 and TRBJ2-3; 9 bases agree with TRBD2. CDR1 is MDHEN, CDR2 SYDVKM, per germline. The CDR3 consists of 16 residues. Trimming removed 5 bases from V and 0 bases from J; junction bases left unmatched: 6. CDR3 bases: TGTGCCAGCAGTCCTCTAACTAGCGGGAGCACAGATACGCAGTATTTT. Translating gives CASSPLTSGSTDTQYF.

This chain uses TRBV9 with TRBJ2-1; tentatively, D is TRBD1 (6 bases). CDR3 length equals 15 residues. V gave up 0 bases and J gave up 7 bases, with 14 bases separating them. Germline V gives CDR1 SGDLS, CDR2 YYNGEE. CDR3 DNA sequence: TGTGCCAGCAGCGTAGCTGGAGGTACAGGGAATGAGCAGTTCTTC. Translation: CASSVAGGTGNEQFF. Full variable domain (rest looked up from reference TRBV9 and TRBJ2-1): DSGVTQTPKHLITATGQRVTLRCSPRSGDLSVYWYQQSLDQGLQFLIQYYNGEERAKGNILERFSAQQFPDLHSELNLSSLELGDSALYFCASSVAGGTGNEQFFGPGTRLTVL.

The V call is TRBV4-3, the J call TRBJ2-7, with 7 nucleotides matching TRBD2. The CDR3 spans 15 residues. The germline CDR1 and CDR2 sequences are LGHNA and YSLEER. Trimming removed 0 bases from V and 5 bases from J; junction bases left unmatched: 7. CDR3 coding DNA: TGCGCCAGCAGCCAAGATCAGCTAGCGGCTAACGAGCAGTACTTC. It codes for CASSQDQLAANEQYF.

V and J are TRBV5-4 and TRBJ2-7; the D gene is possibly TRBD1 (7 bases). The CDR3 sequence is 16 residues long. V was pared by 0 bases and J by 0 bases, with 13 bases between. Germline V lookup: CDR1 SGHNT, CDR2 YYREEE (reference sequence). CDR3 protein: CASSLGPGGSSYEQYF. CDR3 DNA: TGTGCCAGCAGCTTGGGTCCAGGGGGGTCCTCCTACGAGCAGTACTTC.

V and J are TRBV4-1 and TRBJ1-2; D gene unclear. Germline lookup yields CDR1 MGHRA and CDR2 YSYEKL. The CDR3 consists of 14 residues. The V and J ends lost 4 bases and 1 base respectively, with 10 bases between them. CDR3 protein: CASSPAALNYGYTF. Here the CDR3 DNA reads TGCGCCAGCAGCCCGGCGGCACTTAACTATGGCTACACCTTC.

The rearrangement links TRBV9 to TRBJ1-4; no clear D gene. The CDR3 covers 12 residues. Trimming pared 4 bases from V and 8 bases from J, leaving 9 bases between. The germline CDR1 and CDR2 sequences are SGDLS and YYNGEE. DNA for the CDR3: TGTGCCAGCAGCTCCTCGGGGGAAAAACTGTTTTTT. This gives the protein CASSSSGEKLFF.

The rearrangement links TRBV30 to TRBJ1-1; perhaps TRBD1 as D (6 bases). The CDR3 totals 13 residues. The germline CDR1 and CDR2 sequences are GTSNPN and SVGIG (reference sequence). Trimming cost V 3 bases and J 7 bases, with 15 bases left between them. CDR3 bases: TGTGCCTGGAGCAACACCCGCAGGGGTGAAGCTTTCTTT. It translates to CAWSNTRRGEAFF.

The V gene is TRBV27, the J gene TRBJ2-7, with 8 bases aligning to TRBD1. With V trimmed by 7 bases and J by 8 bases, 16 bases remained unmatched. The CDR3 sequence is 15 residues long. Germline values: CDR1 MNHEY, CDR2 SMNVEV (reference sequence). The CDR3 DNA follows: TGTGCCAGCACCCTCGCCGGACAGGGAACTACGAAGCAGTACTTC. Protein sequence: CASTLAGQGTTKQYF.

V and J are TRBV2 and TRBJ2-6; possibly TRBD2 for D (5 bases). The V end was cut by 6 bases, the J end by 1 base, with 10 bases between. The CDR3 spans 15 residues. Germline lookup yields CDR1 SNHLY and CDR2 FYNNEI. The CDR3 region has the DNA TGTGCCAGCAGCCCAGAGGGATCTGGGGCCAACGTCCTGACTTTC. Translated: CASSPEGSGANVLTF. Full variable domain (missing parts from reference TRBV2 and TRBJ2-6): EPEVTQTPSHQVTQMGQEVILRCVPISNHLYFYWYRQILGQKVEFLVSFYNNEISEKSEIFDDQFSVERPDGSNFTLKIRSTKLEDSAMYFCASSPEGSGANVLTFGAGSRLTVL.

The chain uses TRBV15 and TRBJ2-7; D gene ambiguous. Germline-derived CDR1 and CDR2 are LNHNV and YYDKDF (reference sequence). CDR3 length equals 13 residues. Trimming left V 0 bases short and J 0 bases short, with 3 bases between. This chain's CDR3 is CATSRDRSYEQYF. CDR3 in DNA: TGTGCCACCAGCAGAGATCGCTCCTACGAGCAGTACTTC. Looking up the rest from reference TRBV15 and TRBJ2-7 gives the full variable domain: DAMVIQNPRYQVTQFGKPVTLSCSQTLNHNVMYWYQQKSSQAPKLLFHYYDKDFNNEADTPDNFQSRRPNTSFCFLDIRSPGLGDTAMYLCATSRDRSYEQYFGPGTRLTVT.

The chain links TRBV4-1 to TRBJ2-5; D might be TRBD1 (5 bases). The CDR3 extends over 13 amino acids. CDR1 and CDR2 (germline): MGHRA, YSYEKL. The V end lost 0 bases, the J end lost 5 bases, and 7 bases lay between the germline ends. CDR3 loop: CASSQDHRETQYF. The CDR3 DNA follows: TGCGCCAGCAGCCAAGATCACAGGGAGACCCAGTACTTC.

V and J are TRBV7-3 and TRBJ2-7, with D possibly TRBD1 on 6 matching bases. V lost 5 bases, J lost 2 bases, and 13 bases lay in between. CDR1 SGHTA and CDR2 FQGTGA come from the germline V gene. The CDR3 contains 14 residues. The chain's CDR3 is CASSLDRDTYEQYF. CDR3 nucleotides: TGTGCCAGCAGCCTAGACCGGGACACCTACGAGCAGTACTTC. The full variable domain, in which reference TRBV7-3 and TRBJ2-7 provide the parts outside the CDR3, is GAGVSQTPSNKVTEKGKYVELRCDPISGHTALYWYRQSLGQGPEFLIYFQGTGAADDSGLPNDRFFAVRPEGSVSTLKIQRTERGDSAVYLCASSLDRDTYEQYFGPGTRLTVT.

The V gene is TRBV28, the J gene TRBJ2-2; possibly TRBD2 for D (5 bases). Germline CDR1 reads MDHEN; CDR2 reads SYDVKM. This CDR3 contains 13 residues. The CDR3 DNA reads TGTGCTTCCGGGATTGCGAACACCGGGGAGCTGTTTTTT. Translated, it gives CASGIANTGELFF.

The V and J genes are TRBV6-5 and TRBJ2-7, with D tentatively TRBD1 (6 bases). V gave up 4 bases and J gave up 2 bases, with 15 bases separating them. Germline V CDR1 and CDR2: MNHEY, SVGAGI. There are 15 residues in the CDR3. The DNA of the CDR3 is TGTGCCAGCAGTTGGGCGGACAGCGGCCCCTACGAGCAGTACTTC. It encodes CASSWADSGPYEQYF.

The J gene is TRBJ1-3, the V gene TRBV4-1; D is unclear. This CDR3 contains 17 residues. Germline-derived CDR1 and CDR2 are MGHRA and YSYEKL. V lost 8 bases, J lost 3 bases, and 23 bases lay in between. CDR3 loop: CASGSQPNEGSGNTIYF. The CDR3 DNA is TGCGCCAGCGGATCTCAACCCAACGAGGGAAGTGGAAACACCATATATTTT.

The CDR3 reads CASKPPGQQSSNQPQHF. The CDR3 nucleotides are TGTGCCAGCAAGCCGCCGGGACAGCAAAGTAGCAATCAGCCCCAGCATTTT. The chain combines TRBV28 with TRBJ1-5, with 7 bases aligning to TRBD1. After removal of 7 bases from V and 0 bases from J, the junction contained 12 bases not matched to a gene. CDR1 MDHEN and CDR2 SYDVKM come from the germline V gene. This CDR3 contains 17 residues.

This chain uses TRBV5-1 with TRBJ1-2, with 7 bases that match TRBD1. This CDR3 spans 13 amino acids. V gave up 4 bases and J gave up 4 bases; unmatched junction bases: 4. Germline V gene sequence: CDR1 SGHRS, CDR2 YFSETQ. This CDR3 is CASSPGTAYGYTF. The DNA of the CDR3 is TGCGCCAGCAGCCCCGGGACAGCCTATGGCTACACCTTC.

The rearrangement uses TRBV4-1 and TRBJ2-7; TRBD1 matches 7 bases. V was pared by 1 base and J by 2 bases, with 5 bases of the junction left unmatched. Germline CDR1 is MGHRA and CDR2 is YSYEKL. This CDR3 comprises 15 residues. The CDR3 protein is CASSQASGQTYEQYF. In nucleotides, the CDR3 is TGCGCCAGCAGCCAAGCCTCGGGACAGACCTACGAGCAGTACTTC.

CDR3 loop: CAISESGGGNTEAFF. CDR3 nucleotides: TGTGCCATCAGTGAGTCGGGGGGAGGGAACACTGAAGCTTTCTTT. V gene TRBV10-3 combines with J gene TRBJ1-1; weak D call: TRBD1 (5 bases). The CDR3 runs 15 residues. Between the trimmed V and J ends, which lost 0 bases and 1 base, there was a span of 9 bases. Germline V CDR1 and CDR2: ENHRY, SYGVKD.

The chain is built from TRBV27 and TRBJ2-2; no firm D call. The CDR3 loop spans 14 amino acids. The germline gives CDR1 MNHEY, CDR2 SMNVEV (reference sequence). Between the trimmed V and J ends, which lost 3 bases and 7 bases, there was a span of 12 bases. CDR3 amino acids: CASSLRQSIGELFF. In nucleotides, the CDR3 is TGTGCCAGCAGTTTGAGGCAGTCCATCGGGGAGCTGTTTTTT.

The chain is built from TRBV4-1 and TRBJ2-7; 7 nucleotides agree with TRBD2. After removal of 0 bases from V and 3 bases from J, the junction contained 5 bases not matched to a gene. The CDR3 is 15 residues long. Germline CDR1 and CDR2: MGHRA and YSYEKL. CDR3 region: CASSQDIGGSYEQYF. The CDR3 coding sequence is TGCGCCAGCAGCCAAGATATCGGCGGGAGCTACGAGCAGTACTTC.

This clone occurred once. The V and J genes are TRBV5-1 and TRBJ2-1; 10 bases are a match to TRBD2. Per the germline V gene, CDR1 is SGHRS and CDR2 is YFSETQ. The ends lost 0 bases at V and 7 bases at J; junction bases unmatched: 10. The CDR3 extends over 17 amino acids. The chain's CDR3 is CASSLALAGEFGNEQFF. CDR3 nucleotide sequence: TGCGCCAGCAGCTTGGCCCTAGCGGGAGAATTTGGTAATGAGCAGTTCTTC.

This clone was observed a handful of times. V usage is TRBV4-1 and J usage is TRBJ2-3, with 11 bases that match TRBD2. This CDR3 region has 17 residues. The germline V gene encodes CDR1 MGHRA and CDR2 YSYEKL. V shed 4 bases and J 6 bases; nucleotides not matched to a gene: 12. The CDR3 DNA follows: TGCGCCAGCAGCCCTGACGGGACTAGCGGCATTCTTGATACGCAGTATTTT. Protein: CASSPDGTSGILDTQYF.

Remarks on this clone: The junction differs from germline at one of its ends, possibly a read error. CDR3 amino acids: CSALQGQASRF. Written as DNA, the CDR3 is TGCAGTGCTTTACAGGGCCAGGCGTCCCGCTTC. The gene calls are TRBV20-1 and TRBJ1-2, with D perhaps matching TRBD1 (6 bases). Germline V lookup: CDR1 DFQATT, CDR2 SNEGSKA (reference sequence). This CDR3 region has 11 residues.